This is a list of T cell receptor beta chains from one sample in a study of cytomegalovirus exposure and HLA in healthy donors. Profiling relied on immunoSEQ multiplex PCR, and the TCRdb table lists in-frame clones only, not all of them. The sample contains some 67,000 clones, roughly 80% of which appear only once. Sequenced: PBMCs. The receptors shown here come from a woman in her twenties or thirties in good health and CMV-seronegative. CDR3s include the opening cysteine and the closing phenylalanine or tryptophan. The D gene is left open where the match is weak. Clone size appears in some rows only: once, few, many, or a class for an expanded clone.

V gene: TRBV10-2
clone size: -
J gene: TRBJ2-3
D gene: -
CDR3 protein: CASCGPRPPDTQYF
CDR3 DNA: TGCGCCAGTTGCGGGCCCCGGCCCCCAGATACGCAGTATTTT

V gene: TRBV29-1
clone size: once
J gene: TRBJ1-5
D gene: TRBD1
CDR3 protein: CSATGGSNQPQHF
CDR3 DNA: TGCAGCGCGACAGGGGGTAGCAATCAGCCCCAGCATTTT

V gene: TRBV9
clone size: -
J gene: TRBJ2-2
D gene: -
CDR3 protein: CASSVRLGTSNTGELFF
CDR3 DNA: TGTGCCAGCAGCGTAAGGTTGGGGACTTCGAACACCGGGGAGCTGTTTTTT

V gene: TRBV19
clone size: -
J gene: TRBJ1-4
D gene: -
CDR3 protein: CARLQGSNEKLFF
CDR3 DNA: TGTGCCAGGTTACAGGGCTCTAATGAAAAACTGTTTTTT

V gene: TRBV5-8
clone size: -
J gene: TRBJ1-1
D gene: -
CDR3 protein: CASSFLQGRNTEAFF
CDR3 DNA: TGTGCCAGCAGTTTTCTACAGGGAAGGAACACTGAAGCCTTCTTT

V gene: TRBV6-1
clone size: -
J gene: TRBJ2-3
D gene: TRBD1
CDR3 protein: CASSPTYDRVEYF
CDR3 DNA: TGTGCCAGCAGCCCCACATATGACAGGGTGGAGTATTTT

V gene: TRBV6-1
clone size: -
J gene: TRBJ2-7
D gene: -
CDR3 protein: CASSEEWGHPYEQYF
CDR3 DNA: TGTGCCAGCAGTGAGGAATGGGGCCACCCCTACGAGCAGTACTTC

V gene: TRBV5-1
clone size: once
J gene: TRBJ2-5
D gene: TRBD1
CDR3 protein: CASRGDRGETQYF
CDR3 DNA: TGCGCCAGCAGAGGGGACAGGGGAGAGACCCAGTACTTC

V gene: TRBV5-4
clone size: -
J gene: TRBJ1-3
D gene: -
CDR3 protein: CASSLEQHGNTIYF
CDR3 DNA: TGTGCCAGCAGCTTGGAACAGCACGGAAACACCATATATTTT

V gene: TRBV7-6
clone size: -
J gene: TRBJ1-5
D gene: TRBD1
CDR3 protein: CASSLWQQGADNQPQHF
CDR3 DNA: TGTGCCAGCAGCTTATGGCAACAGGGGGCGGACAATCAGCCCCAGCATTTT

V gene: TRBV6-6
clone size: -
J gene: TRBJ1-2
D gene: -
CDR3 protein: CASSYSFSYGYTF
CDR3 DNA: TGTGCCAGCAGTTACTCGTTTTCATATGGCTACACCTTC

V gene: TRBV7-9
clone size: few
J gene: TRBJ2-3
D gene: TRBD1
CDR3 protein: CASSSRGNTDTQYF
CDR3 DNA: TGTGCCAGCAGCTCCAGGGGGAACACAGATACGCAGTATTTT

V gene: TRBV18
clone size: -
J gene: TRBJ1-4
D gene: -
CDR3 protein: CASSPRGTGGEKLFF
CDR3 DNA: TGTGCCAGCTCACCACGTGGTACTGGCGGAGAAAAACTGTTTTTT

V gene: TRBV28
clone size: -
J gene: TRBJ2-7
D gene: TRBD1
CDR3 protein: CASSFWGGQGNYEQYF
CDR3 DNA: TGTGCCAGCAGTTTTTGGGGGGGACAGGGAAACTACGAGCAGTACTTC

V gene: TRBV14
clone size: -
J gene: TRBJ2-3
D gene: -
CDR3 protein: CASTRSQVPDTQYF
CDR3 DNA: TGTGCCAGCACGCGGTCACAGGTCCCAGATACGCAGTATTTT

V gene: TRBV5-1
clone size: -
J gene: TRBJ2-1
D gene: TRBD2
CDR3 protein: CASSLFSGGAEQFF
CDR3 DNA: TGCGCCAGCAGCTTGTTTTCGGGGGGGGCTGAGCAGTTCTTC

V gene: TRBV7-2
clone size: -
J gene: TRBJ1-1
D gene: -
CDR3 protein: CASSSSPGATEAFF
CDR3 DNA: TGTGCCAGCAGCAGTAGTCCAGGTGCCACTGAAGCTTTCTTT

V gene: TRBV19
clone size: -
J gene: TRBJ1-1
D gene: TRBD1
CDR3 protein: CASSIYMWPGQLLNTEAFF
CDR3 DNA: TGTGCCAGTAGTATTTATATGTGGCCGGGACAGTTACTGAACACTGAAGCTTTCTTT

V gene: TRBV19
clone size: few
J gene: TRBJ2-3
D gene: TRBD2
CDR3 protein: CASSTPGLANTQYF
CDR3 DNA: TGTGCCAGTAGTACGCCCGGACTAGCGAATACGCAGTATTTT

V gene: TRBV30
clone size: -
J gene: TRBJ2-5
D gene: -
CDR3 protein: CAWSVMTVTDEQYF
CDR3 DNA: TGTGCCTGGAGTGTAATGACAGTTACTGATGAGCAGTACTTC

V gene: TRBV6-5
clone size: -
J gene: TRBJ2-4
D gene: -
CDR3 protein: CASSYSDRLAKNIQYF
CDR3 DNA: TGTGCCAGCAGTTACTCGGACAGACTAGCCAAAAACATTCAGTACTTC

V gene: TRBV7-7
clone size: -
J gene: TRBJ2-1
D gene: TRBD2
CDR3 protein: CASSLKLAGNNEQFF
CDR3 DNA: TGTGCTAGCAGCTTAAAACTAGCGGGAAACAATGAGCAGTTCTTC

V gene: TRBV10-3
clone size: -
J gene: TRBJ1-1
D gene: -
CDR3 protein: CAISESPQYTEAFF
CDR3 DNA: TGTGCCATCAGTGAGTCCCCCCAATACACTGAAGCTTTCTTT

V gene: TRBV6-1
clone size: few
J gene: TRBJ2-3
D gene: TRBD2
CDR3 protein: CASSEKSGGADTQYF
CDR3 DNA: TGTGCCAGCAGTGAAAAAAGCGGGGGGGCAGATACGCAGTATTTT

V gene: TRBV11-2
clone size: few
J gene: TRBJ1-2
D gene: TRBD1
CDR3 protein: CASSLYRDSPYGYTF
CDR3 DNA: TGTGCCAGCAGCCTCTACCGGGACAGCCCCTATGGCTACACCTTC

V gene: TRBV19
clone size: -
J gene: TRBJ1-1
D gene: -
CDR3 protein: CASSIGAGERGAFF
CDR3 DNA: TGTGCCAGTAGTATAGGCGCAGGGGAGCGTGGAGCTTTCTTT

V gene: TRBV28
clone size: -
J gene: TRBJ1-1
D gene: -
CDR3 protein: CASSPGDLNTEAFF
CDR3 DNA: TGTGCCAGCAGCCCGGGGGATCTGAACACTGAAGCTTTCTTT

V gene: TRBV29-1
clone size: -
J gene: TRBJ2-3
D gene: TRBD1
CDR3 protein: CSVWDRVTDTQYF
CDR3 DNA: TGCAGCGTTTGGGACAGGGTGACAGATACGCAGTATTTT

V gene: TRBV29-1
clone size: -
J gene: TRBJ2-7
D gene: TRBD1
CDR3 protein: CSVWTGGSYEQYF
CDR3 DNA: TGCAGCGTTTGGACAGGGGGGTCCTACGAGCAGTACTTC

V gene: TRBV6-5
clone size: -
J gene: TRBJ1-1
D gene: TRBD1
CDR3 protein: CASSGLGQRNTEAFF
CDR3 DNA: TGTGCCAGCAGTGGGTTGGGACAGCGGAACACTGAAGCTTTCTTT

V gene: TRBV7-2
clone size: -
J gene: TRBJ1-2
D gene: -
CDR3 protein: CASSLEAGNYGYTF
CDR3 DNA: TGTGCCAGCAGCTTAGAGGCGGGCAACTATGGCTACACCTTC

V gene: TRBV28
clone size: -
J gene: TRBJ2-7
D gene: -
CDR3 protein: CASSFSWTDYWSYEQYF
CDR3 DNA: TGTGCCAGCAGTTTTTCCTGGACGGACTACTGGTCCTACGAGCAGTACTTC

V gene: TRBV25-1
clone size: -
J gene: TRBJ1-2
D gene: -
CDR3 protein: CAEKGGGTNYGYTF
CDR3 DNA: TGTGCCGAAAAAGGGGGGGGAACTAACTATGGCTACACCTTC

V gene: TRBV4-3
clone size: -
J gene: TRBJ2-7
D gene: TRBD1
CDR3 protein: CASSHNSQGREQYF
CDR3 DNA: TGCGCCAGCAGCCATAACTCACAGGGGAGAGAGCAGTACTTC

V gene: TRBV4-1
clone size: few
J gene: TRBJ2-1
D gene: TRBD2
CDR3 protein: CASSQGTSGVRNEQFF
CDR3 DNA: TGCGCCAGCAGCCAAGGGACTAGCGGGGTCCGGAATGAGCAGTTCTTC

V gene: TRBV27
clone size: -
J gene: TRBJ2-3
D gene: TRBD2
CDR3 protein: CASSALVAGAGDTQYF
CDR3 DNA: TGTGCCAGCAGCGCCCTCGTAGCGGGGGCGGGAGATACGCAGTATTTT

V gene: TRBV9
clone size: -
J gene: TRBJ1-2
D gene: TRBD1
CDR3 protein: CASSDRQGGWLF
CDR3 DNA: TGTGCCAGCAGCGATCGACAGGGAGGATGGCTCTTC

V gene: TRBV15
clone size: -
J gene: TRBJ1-1
D gene: -
CDR3 protein: CATSRERDTEAFF
CDR3 DNA: TGTGCCACCAGCAGAGAACGGGACACTGAAGCTTTCTTT

V gene: TRBV6-4
clone size: -
J gene: TRBJ1-2
D gene: -
CDR3 protein: CASLRGPYGYTF
CDR3 DNA: TGTGCCAGCCTCAGGGGACCCTATGGCTACACCTTC

V gene: TRBV4-1
clone size: -
J gene: TRBJ1-2
D gene: -
CDR3 protein: CASSQSVGLLYGYTF
CDR3 DNA: TGCGCCAGCAGCCAAAGTGTTGGGCTCCTCTATGGCTACACCTTC

V gene: TRBV5-1
clone size: -
J gene: TRBJ2-5
D gene: TRBD1
CDR3 protein: CASRTGGETQYF
CDR3 DNA: TGCGCCAGCAGAACAGGGGGGGAGACCCAGTACTTC

V gene: TRBV15
clone size: -
J gene: TRBJ2-5
D gene: -
CDR3 protein: CATSRDLGWQETQYF
CDR3 DNA: TGTGCCACCAGCAGAGATCTAGGCTGGCAAGAGACCCAGTACTTC

V gene: TRBV7-8
clone size: -
J gene: TRBJ2-7
D gene: TRBD1
CDR3 protein: CASSLSLGGQGAGEQYF
CDR3 DNA: TGTGCCAGCAGCTTAAGCCTCGGGGGACAGGGGGCGGGTGAGCAGTACTTC

V gene: TRBV10-1
clone size: -
J gene: TRBJ2-7
D gene: TRBD1
CDR3 protein: CASSDTGGSPYEQYF
CDR3 DNA: TGCGCCAGCAGTGACACAGGGGGGAGCCCCTACGAGCAGTACTTC

V gene: TRBV6-5
clone size: -
J gene: TRBJ1-4
D gene: TRBD1
CDR3 protein: CASSNRGQIEKLFF
CDR3 DNA: TGTGCCAGCAGCAACAGGGGGCAAATAGAAAAACTGTTTTTT